Given below is one T cell receptor (beta chain) in context. This entry belongs to a study of Graves' ophthalmopathy and Graves' hyperthyroidism. For repertoire sequencing, the TCR beta CDR3 regions were amplified from RNA transcripts. Scientists carried out first-round RT-PCR using HTBI primers and then a second-round multiplex PCR. TCRdb independently ran MiXCR on the multiplex PCR reads; one entry per CDR3 protein. The data show hundreds of thousands of distinct CDR3 sequences, roughly two fifths seen once. Trimming cost V 3 bases and J 5 bases, with 7 bases left between them. Germline V gene sequence: CDR1 LNHNV, CDR2 YYDKDF (reference sequence). This CDR3 comprises 12 residues.

The clonotype comes from an adult man with Graves' ophthalmopathy. The chain couples TRBV15 to TRBJ2-5; either TRBD1 or TRBD2 may supply D (5 bases each). Material: peripheral blood. The CDR3 is CATSRRGETQYF. The CDR3 DNA is TGTGCCACCAGCAGGAGGGGTGAGACCCAGTACTTC.